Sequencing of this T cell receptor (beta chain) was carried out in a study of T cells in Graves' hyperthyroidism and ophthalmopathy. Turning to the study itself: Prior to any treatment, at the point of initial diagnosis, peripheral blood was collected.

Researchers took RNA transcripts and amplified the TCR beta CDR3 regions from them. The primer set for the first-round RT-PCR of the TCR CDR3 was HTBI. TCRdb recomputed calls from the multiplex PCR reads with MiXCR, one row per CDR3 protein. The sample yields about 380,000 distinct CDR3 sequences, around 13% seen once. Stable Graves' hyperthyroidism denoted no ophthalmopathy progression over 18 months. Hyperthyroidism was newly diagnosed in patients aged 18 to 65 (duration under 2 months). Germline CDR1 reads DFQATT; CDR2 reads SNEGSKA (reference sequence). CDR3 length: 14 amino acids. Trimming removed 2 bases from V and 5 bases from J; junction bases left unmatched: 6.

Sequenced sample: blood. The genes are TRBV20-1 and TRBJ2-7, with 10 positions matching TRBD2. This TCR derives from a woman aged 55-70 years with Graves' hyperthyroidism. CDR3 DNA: TGCAGTGCTAGACGGCTAGCGGGAGTCGACGAGCAGTACTTC. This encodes CSARRLAGVDEQYF.